The clone carrying this T cell receptor (beta chain) was seen more than once but under ten times. No antigen is known for it. This CDR3 has 14 amino acids. Trimming removed 4 bases at V and 0 bases at J, with 11 bases between. CDR1 is SGHNT, CDR2 YYREEE, per germline (reference sequence). The sample is drawn from a study of T cell repertoires in cytomegalovirus infection. TCRdb re-called the reads through MiXCR, storing one row per CDR3 protein. The sample yields approximately 110,000 distinct CDR3 sequences, 10% seen once. The sequence derives from a human donor in good health (CMV status not recorded). Some clones in this sample may be carry-over from other donors' samples. Sequencing used PBMCs, sequenced either directly or after in vitro stimulation (not recorded which). The chain links TRBV5-4 to TRBJ2-7; D ambiguous. CDR3 sequence (DNA): TGTGCCAGCAGCCTCCGGAGCAGCTCCTACGAGCAGTACTTC. Translating it yields CASSLRSSSYEQYF.